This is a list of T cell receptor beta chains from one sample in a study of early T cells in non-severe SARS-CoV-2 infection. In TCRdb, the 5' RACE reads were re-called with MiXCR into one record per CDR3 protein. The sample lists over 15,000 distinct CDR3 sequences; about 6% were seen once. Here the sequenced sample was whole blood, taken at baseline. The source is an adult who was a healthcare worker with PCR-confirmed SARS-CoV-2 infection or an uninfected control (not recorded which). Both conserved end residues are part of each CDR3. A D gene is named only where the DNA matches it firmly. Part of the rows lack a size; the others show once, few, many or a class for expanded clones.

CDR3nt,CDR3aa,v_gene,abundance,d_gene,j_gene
TGTGCCAGTACCCACGGGGACGGCTACACAGATACGCAGTATTTT,CASTHGDGYTDTQYF,TRBV19,many,-,TRBJ2-3
TGCGCCAGCAGCCCCCGGACAGGGGAAGGTAATGAAAAACTGTTTTTT,CASSPRTGEGNEKLFF,TRBV5-1,many,TRBD1,TRBJ1-4
TGTGCCAGCAGCCACGGCCGAGACGCAGGGGGAAACACTGAAGCTTTCTTT,CASSHGRDAGGNTEAFF,TRBV4-2,many,TRBD1,TRBJ1-1
TGTGCCTGGAGGTTACAGGGTGTAGCTTTCTTT,CAWRLQGVAFF,TRBV30,many,-,TRBJ1-1
TGTGCCAGCAGCCCAATCTCAGGGGCTGGGGCCAACGTCCTGACTTTC,CASSPISGAGANVLTF,TRBV7-2,many,-,TRBJ2-6
TGTGCCAGCAGTGCCGAGGGACGGCCGATCGAAGCTTTCTTT,CASSAEGRPIEAFF,TRBV6-4,many,-,TRBJ1-1
TGTGCCACACAACCGACTAGCGGCGTACAAGAGACCCAGTACTTC,CATQPTSGVQETQYF,TRBV10-3,medium-sized,TRBD2,TRBJ2-5
TGTGCTAGCAGTCCGGTCTTCACAGATACGCAGTATTTT,CASSPVFTDTQYF,TRBV7-7,few,-,TRBJ2-3
TGTGCCAGCAGTTCGGGACAGGGATTTGCGAACACTGAAGCTTTCTTT,CASSSGQGFANTEAFF,TRBV6-5,many,TRBD1,TRBJ1-1
TGTGCCACCAGTGATTTACCGGGACAGCGGAATGAAAAACTGTTTTTT,CATSDLPGQRNEKLFF,TRBV24-1,-,TRBD1,TRBJ1-4
TGCAGCGTAGCCAGGGATCCTGGAAACACCATATATTTT,CSVARDPGNTIYF,TRBV29-1,many,-,TRBJ1-3
TGTGCCAGCAGCGCGGCGGAGACCCAGTACTTC,CASSAAETQYF,TRBV14,many,-,TRBJ2-5
TGTGCCAGCAGTTCCCGGCGACGGGAGCCCTACGTCTATGGCTACACCTTC,CASSSRRREPYVYGYTF,TRBV12-3/TRBV12-4,many,-,TRBJ1-2
TGTGCCAGCAGTGAGGTTATTCCCGGCGGGGAGCTGTTTTTT,CASSEVIPGGELFF,TRBV2,-,-,TRBJ2-2
TGTGCCAGCAGCAGAACAGCGAACACTGAAGCTTTCTTT,CASSRTANTEAFF,TRBV7-9,many,-,TRBJ1-1
TGTGCCAGCAGTTTCAGGGTGGCGTTCGGTGTGCTGTTTTTT,CASSFRVAFGVLFF,TRBV27,many,-,TRBJ2-2
TGCGCCAGCAGCCAAGTGAATGAAAAACTGTTTTTT,CASSQVNEKLFF,TRBV4-3,many,-,TRBJ1-4
TGCGCCAGCAGCATGGCCCAGGGAAGAGGTACGCAGTATTTT,CASSMAQGRGTQYF,TRBV5-1,few,-,TRBJ2-3
TGCGCCAGCAGCCAAGATTGGCAGAGCGAGCAGTACTTC,CASSQDWQSEQYF,TRBV4-3,many,-,TRBJ2-7
TGCAGCGTGGGACAGGGGGCTCTAAGCTCCTACAATGAGCAGTTCTTC,CSVGQGALSSYNEQFF,TRBV29-1,many,TRBD1,TRBJ2-1
TGTGCCAGCAGCTTAGACACAGGGATGAACACTGAAGCTTTCTTT,CASSLDTGMNTEAFF,TRBV7-8,many,-,TRBJ1-1
TGCAGTGCTAGAGAGGGGATAAGGGTTTTTAGCAATCAGCCCCAGCATTTT,CSAREGIRVFSNQPQHF,TRBV20-1,medium-sized,-,TRBJ1-5
TGCAGTGCTAGTCCCCCGTACCACACTGAAGCTTTCTTT,CSASPPYHTEAFF,TRBV20-1,many,-,TRBJ1-1